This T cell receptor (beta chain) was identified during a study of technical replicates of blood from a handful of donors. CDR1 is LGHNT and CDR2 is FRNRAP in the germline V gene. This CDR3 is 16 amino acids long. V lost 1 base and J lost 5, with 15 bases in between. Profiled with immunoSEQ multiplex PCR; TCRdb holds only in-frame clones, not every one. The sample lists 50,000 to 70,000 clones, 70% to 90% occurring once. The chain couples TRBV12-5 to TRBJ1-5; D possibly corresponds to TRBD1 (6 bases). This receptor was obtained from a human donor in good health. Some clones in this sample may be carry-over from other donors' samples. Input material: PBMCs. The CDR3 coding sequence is TGTGCTAGTGGTTTGGGTGAAGGACAGAGATATCAGCCCCAGCATTTT. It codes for CASGLGEGQRYQPQHF. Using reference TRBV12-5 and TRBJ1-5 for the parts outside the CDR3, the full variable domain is DARVTQTPRHKVTEMGQEVTMRCQPILGHNTVFWYRQTMMQGLELLAYFRNRAPLDDSGMPKDRFSAEMPDATLATLKIQPSEPRDSAVYFCASGLGEGQRYQPQHFGDGTRLSIL.